In this sample, the clone carrying this TCR beta chain turned up many times. Its specificity is not known. The CDR3 covers 13 residues. Per the germline V gene, CDR1 is LNHNV and CDR2 is YYDKDF (reference sequence). The germline V and J ends were trimmed by 0 bases and 9 bases, with 9 bases remaining between them. These data are taken from a study of identical twins. The study, taken as a whole, reports: For zero-insertion analyses, partial confounding could come from invariant MAIT and iNKT cells. It was cross-sectional statistical analysis, not following the same donors, that the conclusions relied on.

Addition of a universal primer site occurred through template switching, and cDNA carried unique molecular identifiers. In TCRdb, the 5' RACE reads were re-called with MiXCR into one record per CDR3 protein. Of about 660,000 distinct CDR3 sequences in the sample, 8.6% are singletons; the top ten hold 0.8% to 1%. The same data also contributed to another study, on yellow fever vaccine responses in identical twins. That source notes: Twins' T cell vaccine responses reportedly looked partly convergent, partly personalized.

The TCR was taken from a woman between 18 and 30 years old in good health. The specimen was PBMCs. J is TRBJ2-4 and V is TRBV15; possibly TRBD2 for D (5 bases). Here the CDR3 DNA reads TGTGCCACCAGCAGAGACTTCGCGGGCATTCAGTACTTC. Encoded protein: CATSRDFAGIQYF.